This TCR beta chain is from a study of T cell changes during pregnancy in multiple sclerosis. The CDR3 consists of 15 residues. V trimming: 4 bases; J trimming: 1 base; junction bases outside the gene matches: 5. From germline, CDR1 is SGHNT and CDR2 YYREEE (reference sequence). Libraries were prepared by immunoSEQ multiplex PCR; TCRdb keeps only in-frame clonotypes and omits some of them. The sample lists about 70,000 clones, around 90% seen once, with roughly 0.29% in the top ten. This material consisted of CD4+ T cells from peripheral blood mononuclear cells, taken after pregnancy. This sequence joins TRBV5-4 and TRBJ2-7, with TRBD2 identical over 10 bases. This clonotype was obtained from a female donor with multiple sclerosis, enrolled in a pregnancy study. CDR3 sequence (DNA): TGTGCCAGCAGCCGTAGCGGGGGGCAATCCTACGAGCAGTACTTC. Its protein product is CASSRSGGQSYEQYF.